Below, 17 T cell receptor beta chains from the same sample are listed, as sequenced in a study of T cells in Graves' hyperthyroidism and ophthalmopathy. Authors of the study amplified TCR beta CDR3 regions from RNA transcripts. HTBI primers were the set used in a first-round RT-PCR of the TCR CDR3. TCRdb reanalysed the multiplex PCR reads using MiXCR and keeps one entry per CDR3 protein. The repertoire holds a few hundred thousand distinct CDR3 sequences, with about a sixth as singletons. The specimen was blood. Every receptor here comes from a woman aged 25-40 years with Graves' hyperthyroidism.

In this sample, this clonotype turned up a few times. The chain recombines TRBV11-3 with TRBJ2-3; TRBD2 agrees at 14 bases. From germline, CDR1 is SGHNT and CDR2 YENEEA. Germline trimming cut 1 base from V and 7 bases from J; bases unmatched to any gene: 7. The CDR3 sequence is 17 residues long. CDR3 loop: CASSLGLRLAGGNTQYF. The CDR3 nucleotides are TGTGCCAGCAGCTTAGGGCTGCGACTAGCGGGAGGGAATACGCAGTATTTT.

The rearrangement joins TRBV19 to TRBJ2-1; 8 bases match TRBD1. This CDR3 is 14 amino acids long. CDR1 and CDR2 (germline): LNHDA, SQIVND (reference sequence). The V gene end was trimmed by 7 bases and the J gene end by 3 bases; junction bases not matched to a gene: 5. This CDR3 reads CASKPGQGYNEQFF. The CDR3 DNA reads TGTGCCAGTAAACCAGGACAGGGCTACAATGAGCAGTTCTTC.

The CDR3 bases are TGTGCCAGCAGCTTTGGACTAGCGGGAGGAGACTACGAGCAGTACTTC. Protein product: CASSFGLAGGDYEQYF. The chain couples TRBV11-2 to TRBJ2-7; TRBD2 matches at 14 bases. CDR3 length: 16 amino acids. V shed 3 bases and J 3 bases; nucleotides not matched to a gene: 4. CDR1 and CDR2 from the germline V gene are SGHAT and FQNNGV.

This clonotype has a count of ten or more. This chain joins TRBV7-2 and TRBJ1-2; 8 positions agree with TRBD1. Germline V gene data show CDR1 as SGHTA and CDR2 as FQGNSA. The CDR3 sequence is 14 residues long. The junction had 1 base not matched to a gene; V was cut back by 0 bases and J by 4 bases. The CDR3 protein is CASSLAGTGYGYTF. In DNA, the CDR3 is TGTGCCAGCAGCTTAGCGGGGACAGGCTATGGCTACACCTTC.

J is TRBJ2-5 and V is TRBV6-5; TRBD2 might be the D (6 bases). V lost 0 bases and J lost 5, with 16 bases in between. The germline CDR1 and CDR2 sequences are MNHEY and SVGAGI. This CDR3 is 16 amino acids long. CDR3 protein: CASSYSIGSGFETQYF. The CDR3 DNA is TGTGCCAGCAGTTACTCGATCGGGAGTGGGTTTGAGACCCAGTACTTC.

This clonotype came up many times. CDR3 region: CASSDERRGGVTDTQYF. As DNA, the CDR3 is TGTGCCAGCAGTGACGAGAGACGGGGGGGGGTTACAGATACGCAGTATTTT. This chain uses TRBV25-1 with TRBJ2-3; the match to TRBD2 covers 8 bases. After removal of 3 bases from V and 3 bases from J, the junction contained 11 bases not matched to a gene. The CDR3 runs 17 residues. Germline lookup yields CDR1 MGHDK and CDR2 SYGVNS.

This clonotype showed up many times. V usage is TRBV6-1 and J usage is TRBJ1-1, with TRBD1 matching over 9 bases. V lost 8 bases, J lost 5 bases, and 15 bases stayed unmatched. The CDR3 spans 16 residues. Germline lookup yields CDR1 MNHNS and CDR2 SASEGT. The CDR3 loop is CASGRGQGDLRTEAFF. The CDR3 DNA reads as TGTGCCAGCGGCCGGGGACAGGGAGATTTGAGGACTGAAGCTTTCTTT.

The gene calls are TRBV25-1 and TRBJ1-6; D gene uncertain. Germline values: CDR1 MGHDK, CDR2 SYGVNS. The CDR3 contains 13 residues. V dropped 3 bases and J dropped 7 bases, with 7 bases sitting between them. The CDR3 region has the DNA TGTGCCAGCAGTGAGCAGCCAAATTCACCCCTCCACTTT. Protein: CASSEQPNSPLHF.

This clonotype was counted a few times. This sequence joins TRBV14 and TRBJ2-1; 11 positions agree with TRBD2. V was clipped by 3 bases and J by 4 bases; unmatched bases: 5. Germline V gene lookup returns CDR1 SGHDN and CDR2 FVKESK. The CDR3 spans 16 residues. In DNA, the CDR3 is TGTGCCAGCAGCCACTTAGCGGGAGGGCCTTACAATGAGCAGTTCTTC. This translates into CASSHLAGGPYNEQFF.

This chain connects TRBV19 to TRBJ1-1; perhaps TRBD1 as D (5 bases). CDR3 length equals 13 residues. Trimming pared 6 bases from V and 4 bases from J, leaving 12 bases between. CDR1 is LNHDA and CDR2 is SQIVND in the germline V gene (reference sequence). The CDR3 here is CASSGRGITEAFF. The CDR3 region has the DNA TGTGCCAGTAGCGGACGGGGGATCACTGAAGCTTTCTTT. Full variable domain (outside the CDR3, taken from reference TRBV19 and TRBJ1-1): DGGITQSPKYLFRKEGQNVTLSCEQNLNHDAMYWYRQDPGQGLRLIYYSQIVNDFQKGDIAEGYSVSREKKESFPLTVTSAQKNPTAFYLCASSGRGITEAFFGQGTRLTVV.

This clonotype turned up a few times. This sequence joins TRBV28 and TRBJ2-1; a possible D gene is TRBD2 (6 bases). Germline CDR1 MDHEN, CDR2 SYDVKM. The CDR3 length is 16 residues. Between the trimmed V and J ends, which lost 6 bases and 0 bases, there was a span of 15 bases. CDR3 DNA: TGTGCCAGCAGACCTAAGAGCGGGCCCTCCTACAATGAGCAGTTCTTC. Its protein product is CASRPKSGPSYNEQFF.

The chain joins TRBV30 to TRBJ2-7; TRBD2 matches at 8 bases. CDR3 size: 14 residues. Germline-derived CDR1 and CDR2 are GTSNPN and SVGIG (reference sequence). Trimming took 2 bases from V and 4 from J; bases not matched to a gene: 7. The CDR3 region has the DNA TGTGCCTGGAGTCCCGGGAGGGCCGAGTACGAGCAGTACTTC. This translates into CAWSPGRAEYEQYF.

This clonotype was seen many times. The chain couples TRBV11-2 to TRBJ2-4; no definite D call. With 5 bases removed from V and 6 bases from J, the gap between germline ends came to 23 bases. Germline lookup yields CDR1 SGHAT and CDR2 FQNNGV. The CDR3 spans 17 residues. In nucleotides, the CDR3 is TGTGCCAGCAGCCAAAGAAGACCGCGTCCCATCGGAAACATTCAGTACTTC. Translated: CASSQRRPRPIGNIQYF.

In this sample, this clonotype turned up many times. The V and J genes are TRBV6-1 and TRBJ1-5; no clear D. Germline values: CDR1 MNHNS, CDR2 SASEGT. V was trimmed by 1 base and J by 9 bases, leaving 19 bases between them. The CDR3 is made up of 16 amino acids. CDR3 sequence: CASSEVWFDLEPPQHF. The DNA of the CDR3 is TGTGCCAGCAGTGAAGTCTGGTTCGACCTAGAACCGCCCCAGCATTTT.

This clonotype showed up many times. The rearrangement joins TRBV12-3 or TRBV12-4 to TRBJ1-2, with D unresolved. The CDR3 runs to 14 residues. Trimming removed 5 bases from V and 4 bases from J, with 14 bases in between. The chain's CDR3 is CASSTLGRVYGYTF. In DNA form, the CDR3 reads TGTGCCAGCAGTACCTTGGGGAGGGTCTATGGCTACACCTTC.

This clonotype was observed a single time. The chain uses TRBV12-3 or TRBV12-4 and TRBJ2-1, with 11 nucleotides matching TRBD2. Unmatched junction bases numbered 13, after V lost 2 bases and J lost 1 base. The CDR3 is made up of 20 amino acids. CDR3 in amino acids: CASSLRRTLTSGASYNEQFF. The CDR3 DNA sequence: TGTGCCAGCAGTTTACGACGGACCCTGACTAGCGGGGCGTCCTACAATGAGCAGTTCTTC.

This clonotype showed up many times. The chain combines TRBV27 with TRBJ1-1; 10 bases are a match to TRBD1. Germline loops: CDR1 MNHEY, CDR2 SMNVEV (reference sequence). V gave up 7 bases and J gave up 1 base; unmatched junction bases: 3. The CDR3 runs 14 residues. CDR3 DNA: TGTGCCAGCAAAAGGGACAGGGGGAACACTGAAGCTTTCTTT. Translation: CASKRDRGNTEAFF.